This record looks at one T cell receptor (beta chain) sequence and its context. This clonotype has more than one count but fewer than ten. The specificity of this receptor is unknown. It has no much larger one-base neighbor in the sample; base qualities were not kept. The data originate from a study of T-cell memory formation after mild COVID-19 (dated by TCRdb to about 2021). General notes on the study: TCR sequence clusters from the two donors were largely donor specific. Longitudinal TCRalpha and TCRbeta repertoire sequencing tracked T-cell clones expanding and contracting after mild COVID-19 in a couple of donors. The cohort comprised two young, previously healthy adult volunteers, one female and one male.

The germline V gene sets CDR1 to MDHEN and CDR2 to SYDVKM. From the cysteine through the valine, the CDR3 covers 15 amino acids. Here the CDR3 DNA is all that survives: 45 bases in frame from base 1. The germline V end is reduced by 5 bases and the J end by 2 bases; junction bases left unmatched: 9. Results the study describes overall, beyond this receptor: Some responding clones were detected in pre-infection memory, suggesting pre-existing cross-reactive memory T cells joined the SARS-CoV-2 response. Clones that contracted from day 15 to 85 showed balanced CD4/CD8 phenotypes, whereas a second wave of clones that expanded from day 15 to 37 leaned towards CD4+. Contracting CD4+ clones turned up mainly in the CM and EM memory subsets, whereas EMRA was where CD8+ clones were enriched. The study included only a couple of mild cases, and larger cohorts that include severe cases with pre-infection samples were judged to be necessary. SARS-CoV-2 specificity of the second-wave clones peaking on day 37 was not confirmed.

These reads were obtained on an Illumina NovaSeq 6000. TCRalpha and TCRbeta cDNA libraries were constructed by 5'RACE with constant-segment primers, with sample barcodes and unique molecular identifiers being introduced. Trizol reagent was used to extract RNA from every sample. The libraries were amplified in two PCR steps, and the second step added a second sample barcode and Illumina TruSeq adapters. The libraries were sequenced on an Illumina NovaSeq using 2 x 150 bp paired-end reads. Concerning the study's data processing: Demultiplexing of reads and collapsing into UMI-guided consensus sequences were performed with migec v1.2.7. Using mixcr v2.1.11, UMI consensuses were aligned to TRA and TRB V and J templates and then assembled into clonotypes. A clonotype was counted as expanded or contracted only when both edgeR and NoisET called the clonotype significant, with the noise models trained on biological replicates. edgeR calls used a false discovery rate-adjusted p below 0.01 and a log2 fold-change threshold of 1. As an exploratory analysis of dynamics, PCA with hierarchical clustering was applied to max-normalized trajectories of the 1000 most abundant clonotypes. Separately sequenced CD4+ and CD8+ repertoires were used to assign the CD4 or CD8 phenotype of responding clones. TCRdb redid the processing of the public reads, applying fastp at Q25 and MiXCR, and retained in-frame beta chains. Under each unique CDR3 protein, matching rows form one entry showing the most common genes and DNA. The V and J calls were not made by the authors but by TCRdb's processing. Counted in this sample were roughly 250,000 distinct CDR3 sequences; 15% to 20% of them appeared once. Approximately 3.5% of the sample rests with the top ten.

Ficoll-Paque density gradient centrifugation was the method used to isolate PBMCs. The sequence is built from TRBV28 and TRBJ2-7, and TRBD1 aligns with 7 junction nucleotides. Material: PBMCs or a T cell subset sorted from them (not recorded which). This TCR came from a man between 18 and 35 years old who had mild COVID-19 (a few samples of this study predate the infection). The sample titles of this study are shuffled in the database, so cell type and time point are left out; the donor was told from shared clones. The bases read TGTGCCAGCAGTCCGTCCGACAGGGATGCCTACGAGCAGTACGTC. Its translation is CASSPSDRDAYEQYV.